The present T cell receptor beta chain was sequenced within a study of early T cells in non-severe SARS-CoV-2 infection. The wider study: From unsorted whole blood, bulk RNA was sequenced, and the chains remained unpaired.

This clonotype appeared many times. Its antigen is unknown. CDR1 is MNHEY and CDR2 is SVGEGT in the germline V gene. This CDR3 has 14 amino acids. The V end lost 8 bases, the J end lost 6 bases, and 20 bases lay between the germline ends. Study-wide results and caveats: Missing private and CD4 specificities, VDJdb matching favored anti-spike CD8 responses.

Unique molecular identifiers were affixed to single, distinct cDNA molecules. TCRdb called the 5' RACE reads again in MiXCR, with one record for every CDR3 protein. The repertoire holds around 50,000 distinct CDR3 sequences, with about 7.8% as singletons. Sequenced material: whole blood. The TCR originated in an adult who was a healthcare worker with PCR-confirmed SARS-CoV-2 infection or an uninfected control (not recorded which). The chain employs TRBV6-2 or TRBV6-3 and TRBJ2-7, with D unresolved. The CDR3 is CASGFAISVVEQYF. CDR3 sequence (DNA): TGTGCCAGCGGATTCGCCATCTCTGTTGTCGAGCAGTACTTC.